This T cell receptor (beta chain) came from a study of a mutant IDH1 vaccine in newly diagnosed glioma. Repertoires were generated with immunoSEQ multiplex PCR, while TCRdb's copy carries only in-frame clones and drops some. The sample contains 92,000 or so clones, approximately 80% of which appear only once. Indicated time point: baseline, week 1 (first vaccination visit). Stated treatment: pre-vaccination baseline after standard-of-care therapy. This specimen consisted of PBMCs, obtained from a glioma patient treated with radiotherapy, temozolomide or both. The sequence was obtained from a man between 40 and 49 years old with glioma. Some clones in this sample may be carry-over from other donors' samples.

CDR3 sequence (DNA): TGCGCCAGCAGCTTGAGAGGGCAGGGGGAAGATACGCAGTATTTT. Translation: CASSLRGQGEDTQYF. This chain joins TRBV5-1 and TRBJ2-3; 7 bases are a match to TRBD1. The CDR3 is made up of 15 amino acids. Trimming at V came to 1 base and at J to 5 bases, leaving 7 bases not matched to a gene. Germline CDR1 is SGHRS and CDR2 is YFSETQ.